These 6 T cell receptor beta chains originate from one sample sequenced in a study of beta chain features in type 1 diabetes. Study observations and caveats: Type 1 diabetes patients had TCRB CDR3s that were shorter (moderately but significantly so) in all four CD4+ subsets.

Isolated RNA was reverse transcribed in full, so expressed TCRB transcripts were sequenced. Repertoires were generated with immunoSEQ multiplex PCR, while TCRdb's copy carries only in-frame clones and drops some. The table records 55,000 to 80,000 clones, about 50% of them present only once. No antigens are known for them. Material for sequencing was central memory CD4+ T cells from blood. The origin of the receptors is a man aged 25 to 45 with type 1 diabetes.

The genes are TRBV19 and TRBJ2-2, with TRBD1 as a possible D gene (6 bases). Germline values: CDR1 LNHDA, CDR2 SQIVND (reference sequence). The CDR3 has 18 amino acids. V was trimmed by 7 bases and J by 7 bases, leaving 28 bases between them. The CDR3 is CASTITKTGLGSVGELFF. The CDR3 bases are TGTGCCAGTACCATAACAAAAACAGGGTTGGGTTCAGTCGGGGAGCTGTTTTTT.

This chain joins TRBV2 and TRBJ2-3; D might be TRBD2 (5 bases). The ends were cut back, 7 bases at V and 1 base at J, with 12 bases in the middle. CDR3 size: 14 residues. Per the germline V gene, CDR1 is SNHLY and CDR2 is FYNNEI. This chain's CDR3 is CASTPEVGTDTQYF. The CDR3 coding sequence is TGTGCCAGCACCCCGGAGGTGGGCACAGATACGCAGTATTTT.

This clone has only a few counts. This sequence joins TRBV29-1 and TRBJ2-1, with D perhaps TRBD2 (6 bases). This CDR3 spans 14 amino acids. Germline-derived CDR1 and CDR2 are SQVTM and ANQGSEA. The V end was cut by 6 bases, the J end by 4 bases, with 16 bases between. Written as DNA, the CDR3 is TGCAGCGTGGGGGGTAGCGGAGGGTACAATGAGCAGTTCTTC. Translated: CSVGGSGGYNEQFF.

The gene calls are TRBV2 and TRBJ1-4, with D possibly matching TRBD1 (5 bases). Germline CDR1 SNHLY, CDR2 FYNNEI. V lost 11 bases and J 7 bases, leaving 17 bases between the germline ends. There are 13 residues in the CDR3. CDR3 residues: CAGCRAQGEKLFF. CDR3 nucleotide sequence: TGTGCCGGATGTCGGGCGCAGGGTGAAAAACTGTTTTTT.

In this sample, this clone turned up a few times. This sequence joins TRBV25-1 and TRBJ1-5; TRBD1 aligns across 8 bases. The CDR3 loop spans 15 amino acids. Germline lookup yields CDR1 MGHDK and CDR2 SYGVNS. Trimming removed 6 bases from V and 7 bases from J; junction bases left unmatched: 11. CDR3 nucleotides: TGTGCCAGCAGCTCCACAGGGGGAGCTGGGCAGCCCCAGCATTTT. Translated: CASSSTGGAGQPQHF.

The gene calls are TRBV7-8 and TRBJ1-2; 9 positions agree with TRBD1. Germline V gene sequence: CDR1 SGHVS, CDR2 FQNEAQ. After removal of 5 bases from V and 8 bases from J, the junction contained 12 bases not matched to a gene. CDR3 length equals 15 residues. CDR3 sequence reads: CASSPLQQGAFGYTF. Written as DNA, the CDR3 is TGTGCCAGCAGCCCCCTTCAACAGGGGGCTTTCGGCTACACCTTC.